The source of this T cell receptor beta chain is a study of cytomegalovirus exposure and HLA in healthy donors. For the study at large: The same platform was used for the 90 to 150 validation repertoires as for the 666 first-cohort repertoires, as reported in a later analysis.

The germline gives CDR1 SGHRS, CDR2 YFSETQ. V was trimmed by 9 bases and J by 5 bases, leaving 14 bases between them. The CDR3 consists of 13 residues. Data came from immunoSEQ multiplex PCR; TCRdb stores just in-frame clones and leaves some out. The table lists 200,000 to 250,000 clones, around 78% of them singletons. About this clone itself: Its antigen is undetermined.

Study-wide findings and caveats: Most TCR sequences were seen very rarely across donors, but some public TCRs occurred in many.

The sample was PBMCs. The rearrangement links TRBV5-1 to TRBJ1-4; D remains ambiguous. The sequence derives from a woman between 18 and 29 years old in good health and CMV-seronegative. CDR3 sequence reads: CATSHGENEKLFF. CDR3 DNA sequence: TGCGCCACCTCTCACGGTGAGAATGAAAAACTGTTTTTT.